The 21 T cell receptor beta chains below come from one sample, sequenced in a study of blood T cell repertoires in COVID-19. The data were produced by immunoSEQ multiplex PCR, yet TCRdb's version contains in-frame clones alone and is incomplete. This repertoire shows about 140,000 clones, approximately 85% found once; its top ten account for about 3.2%. Sequenced input: peripheral blood. The receptors were sampled from a man in his fifties with acute or convalescent COVID-19.

The CDR3 coding sequence is TGTGCCAGCAGTCGGGACAGCCTAACCTACGAGCAGTACTTC. It translates to CASSRDSLTYEQYF. This chain connects TRBV2 to TRBJ2-7; TRBD1 agrees at 7 bases. Germline CDR1 reads SNHLY; CDR2 reads FYNNEI. This CDR3 comprises 14 residues. Trimming at V came to 5 bases and at J to 2 bases, leaving 6 bases not matched to a gene.

This clone was recorded a few times. This chain connects TRBV2 to TRBJ2-2; possibly TRBD2 for D (5 bases). Germline CDR1 reads SNHLY; CDR2 reads FYNNEI. Trimming stripped 7 bases from V and 1 base from J, with 10 bases between. The CDR3 has 14 residues. The CDR3 region is CASIPGMNTGELFF. The CDR3 DNA follows: TGTGCCAGCATCCCCGGGATGAACACCGGGGAGCTGTTTTTT.

This clone was observed a handful of times. This rearrangement joins TRBV7-9 to TRBJ2-2; D possibly corresponds to TRBD2 (5 bases). Trimming left V 7 bases short and J 4 bases short, with 19 bases between. Germline CDR1 is SEHNR and CDR2 is FQNEAQ (reference sequence). CDR3 length equals 16 residues. The DNA for the CDR3 is TGTGCCAGCAACCCGGCAGGCGGGTTAGGCACCGGGGAGCTGTTTTTT. Its protein is CASNPAGGLGTGELFF. Complete variable domain (other parts from reference TRBV7-9 and TRBJ2-2): DTGVSQNPRHKITKRGQNVTFRCDPISEHNRLYWYRQTLGQGPEFLTYFQNEAQLEKSRLLSDRFSAERPKGSFSTLEIQRTEQGDSAMYLCASNPAGGLGTGELFFGEGSRLTVL.

In its sample, this clone was seen once. The chain combines TRBV5-6 with TRBJ2-6, with D unclear. The germline V gene has CDR1 SGHDT and CDR2 YYEEEE. Between the trimmed V and J ends, which lost 4 bases and 3 bases, there was a span of 8 bases. This CDR3 region has 14 residues. This CDR3 is CASSPSYGANVLTF. CDR3 DNA sequence: TGTGCCAGCAGCCCGTCGTATGGGGCCAACGTCCTGACTTTC.

The chain combines TRBV5-1 with TRBJ2-3, with 7 positions matching TRBD2. V gave up 0 bases and J gave up 2 bases; unmatched junction bases: 6. CDR1 is SGHRS, CDR2 YFSETQ, per germline. This CDR3 region has 16 residues. The CDR3 here is CASSLVAGVLTDTQYF. CDR3 nucleotides: TGCGCCAGCAGCTTGGTGGCGGGAGTTCTCACAGATACGCAGTATTTT.

This clone came up once. The chain is built from TRBV29-1 and TRBJ1-3; D perhaps matches TRBD1 (5 bases). V shed 7 bases and J shed 2 bases, with 12 bases lying between them. This CDR3 is built from 13 residues. Germline lookup yields CDR1 SQVTM and CDR2 ANQGSEA. CDR3 in DNA: TGCAGCGCCCTGGGACTTGCTGGAAACACCATATATTTT. Translation gives CSALGLAGNTIYF.

The V gene is TRBV5-1, the J gene TRBJ2-2, with 12 bases identical to TRBD2. The junction had 3 bases not matched to a gene; V was cut back by 4 bases and J by 5 bases. Germline V gene sequence: CDR1 SGHRS, CDR2 YFSETQ. This CDR3 is built from 15 residues. The CDR3: CASSQTSGRTGELFF. CDR3 nucleotide sequence: TGCGCCAGCAGCCAAACTAGCGGGAGGACCGGGGAGCTGTTTTTT.

The rearrangement joins TRBV19 to TRBJ1-5, with D possibly being TRBD1 (5 bases). CDR1 LNHDA and CDR2 SQIVND come from the germline V gene (reference sequence). This CDR3 region has 13 residues. Between the trimmed V and J ends, which lost 5 bases and 0 bases, there was a span of 5 bases. CDR3 region: CASSQGSNQPQHF. The CDR3 coding sequence is TGTGCCAGTAGTCAGGGTAGCAATCAGCCCCAGCATTTT.

The genes are TRBV28 and TRBJ2-7, with D tentatively TRBD2 (6 bases). V lost 6 bases and J lost 2, with 17 bases in between. Germline V gives CDR1 MDHEN, CDR2 SYDVKM. This CDR3 spans 15 amino acids. CDR3 sequence (DNA): TGTGCCAGCAGCTTGGGGGGTAGCGGAGCCTACGAGCAGTACTTC. Protein: CASSLGGSGAYEQYF.

This clone was detected only a few times. The V and J genes are TRBV4-1 and TRBJ2-5; 11 bases fit TRBD1. The length of the CDR3 is 15 residues. Germline-derived CDR1 and CDR2 are MGHRA and YSYEKL. Losses at the gene ends were 4 bases for V and 4 bases for J; bases not matched to a gene: 5. DNA of the CDR3: TGCGCCAGCAGCCTCGGACAGGGGGCAGGAGAGACCCAGTACTTC. The encoded protein is CASSLGQGAGETQYF.

The chain links TRBV15 to TRBJ1-1; a possible D gene is TRBD1 (6 bases). V was pared by 3 bases and J by 1 base, with 18 bases between. The V gene's germline CDR1 is LNHNV and CDR2 YYDKDF (reference sequence). This CDR3 is 17 amino acids long. The CDR3 loop reads CATSSRRGREENTEAFF. CDR3 in DNA: TGTGCCACCAGCAGCCGGCGGGGGCGCGAGGAGAACACTGAAGCTTTCTTT.

The chain recombines TRBV18 with TRBJ1-2, with TRBD1 identical over 7 bases. The germline gives CDR1 KGHSH, CDR2 LQKENI. The trim removed 0 bases at V and 3 bases at J, leaving 7 bases unmatched. The CDR3 spans 16 residues. Here the CDR3 reads CASSPPNRGLDYGYTF. CDR3 nucleotides: TGTGCCAGCTCACCACCAAACAGGGGTCTCGACTATGGCTACACCTTC.

The chain employs TRBV14 and TRBJ2-1, with TRBD2 matching over 9 bases. The CDR3 has 16 residues. CDR1 SGHDN and CDR2 FVKESK come from the germline V gene. The junction had 8 bases not matched to a gene; V was cut back by 0 bases and J by 8 bases. The chain's CDR3 is CASSQERGGALDEQFF. For the CDR3, the DNA is TGTGCCAGCAGCCAAGAACGCGGGGGGGCCCTGGATGAGCAGTTCTTC.

The CDR3 loop is CASSQRQGPDTQYF. The DNA for the CDR3 is TGCGCCAGCAGCCAGCGACAGGGGCCAGATACGCAGTATTTT. The rearrangement joins TRBV4-1 to TRBJ2-3; 8 nucleotides line up with TRBD1. V lost 3 bases to trimming and J lost 4 bases; unmatched junction nucleotides: 3. In germline, CDR1 is MGHRA, CDR2 YSYEKL. This CDR3 is built from 14 residues.

The V and J genes are TRBV11-3 and TRBJ2-7; 10 bases map to TRBD2. V shed 3 bases and J 3 bases; nucleotides not matched to a gene: 8. From germline, CDR1 is SGHNT and CDR2 YENEEA. This CDR3 has 16 amino acids. The CDR3 sequence: CASSLTTSGEFYEQYF. CDR3 nucleotide sequence: TGTGCCAGCAGCTTGACTACTAGCGGGGAGTTCTACGAGCAGTACTTC.

This sequence joins TRBV30 and TRBJ1-2, with 9 bases that match TRBD1. V gave up 2 bases and J gave up 6 bases; unmatched junction bases: 10. The germline gives CDR1 GTSNPN, CDR2 SVGIG (reference sequence). CDR3 size: 15 residues. The CDR3 sequence is CAWSTRQGDLHGYTF. The CDR3 region has the DNA TGTGCCTGGAGTACCCGACAGGGGGATTTGCATGGCTACACCTTC.

V usage is TRBV7-2 and J usage is TRBJ2-1; TRBD2 might be the D (6 bases). Germline V CDR1 and CDR2: SGHTA, FQGNSA. Trimming took 5 bases from V and 2 from J, leaving 13 bases between them. The CDR3 contains 15 residues. The DNA of the CDR3 is TGTGCCAGCAGCCCTGGGGTAGCGGCCTACAATGAGCAGTTCTTC. Its translation is CASSPGVAAYNEQFF.

The genes are TRBV2 and TRBJ1-5; D is possibly TRBD1 (5 bases). The CDR3 is 16 residues long. V lost 1 base, J lost 4 bases, and 14 bases lay in between. CDR1 is SNHLY and CDR2 is FYNNEI in the germline V gene. The CDR3 bases are TGTGCCAGCAGTGAAGGGGGCAGGTATAGAAATCAGCCCCAGCATTTT. Translating it yields CASSEGGRYRNQPQHF.

The rearrangement links TRBV21-1 to TRBJ1-4; the DNA was not compared with TRBD1, the D call given in the table. TRBV21-1 is a listed pseudogene. CDR3 length: 14 residues. In nucleotides, the CDR3 is TGTGCCAGCAGCAAGTGGGGCACTAATGAAAAACTGTTTTTT. As protein: CASSKWGTNEKLFF.

This CDR3 is CASSQEGGGLNTIYF. CDR3 nucleotide sequence: TGTGCCAGCAGCCAAGAGGGGGGGGGCCTAAACACCATATATTTT. The gene calls are TRBV3-1 (or the pseudogene TRBV3-2) and TRBJ1-3, with D tentatively TRBD1 (6 bases). This CDR3 contains 15 residues. The germline V gene encodes CDR1 LGHDT and CDR2 YNNKEL (reference sequence). V gave up 0 bases and J gave up 6 bases, with 12 bases separating them.

This chain uses TRBV5-5 with TRBJ1-5; a possible D gene is TRBD1 (6 bases). V dropped 3 bases and J dropped 4 bases, with 14 bases sitting between them. Germline V gene sequence: CDR1 SGHKS, CDR2 YYEKEE (reference sequence). CDR3 length: 15 residues. The CDR3 protein is CASSYRESPNQPQHF. CDR3 in DNA: TGTGCCAGCAGCTACAGGGAGAGCCCTAATCAGCCCCAGCATTTT. The variable domain in full, with the rest retrieved from reference TRBV5-5 and TRBJ1-5, is DAGVTQSPTHLIKTRGQQVTLRCSPISGHKSVSWYQQVLGQGPQFIFQYYEKEERGRGNFPDRFSARQFPNYSSELNVNALLLGDSALYLCASSYRESPNQPQHFGDGTRLSIL.